These 28 T cell receptor beta chains were all obtained from the same sample, sequenced in a study of T cells expressing NK-cell markers. For each CDR3 protein, TCRdb gives one entry from its re-call of the 5' RACE reads, without DNA. The sample has 500,000 to 600,000 distinct CDR3 sequences, and its top ten clones hold less than 4.5%. The sequenced sample was blood T cells: a sorted CD56 or NKG2C T cell subset, CD4+ or CD8+ T cells, or bulk PBMC T cells (not recorded which). The receptors originated from a man aged 18 to 29 in good health.

This chain links TRBV27 with TRBJ2-2; no DNA is available, so the TRBD1 call from TCRdb remains unchecked. The CDR3 length is 13 residues. Germline V gives CDR1 MNHEY, CDR2 SMNVEV (reference sequence). CDR3 protein: CASSYRETGELFF.

The chain has TRBV7-2 and TRBJ2-5; the TCRdb call, TRBD1, lacks DNA for checking. The CDR3 spans 16 residues. Germline lookup yields CDR1 SGHTA and CDR2 FQGNSA. The CDR3 sequence: CASSLYRTGFPETQYF.

The V and J genes are TRBV4-3 and TRBJ2-7. The CDR3 consists of 14 residues. Germline assignment: CDR1 LGHNA and CDR2 YSLEER. The CDR3 spells CASSQNKDSYEQYF.

The genes are TRBV20-1 and TRBJ2-1; the TCRdb call, TRBD1, lacks DNA for checking. This CDR3 has 15 amino acids. CDR1 DFQATT and CDR2 SNEGSKA come from the germline V gene (reference sequence). The chain's CDR3 is CSASPGQGNFYEQFF.

The chain employs TRBV29-1 and TRBJ1-5; TCRdb designates TRBD1, a call that cannot be tested without DNA. Germline CDR1 SQVTM, CDR2 ANQGSEA. The CDR3 covers 13 residues. The CDR3 sequence is CSARDSSNQPQHF. The full variable domain, with the rest looked up from reference TRBV29-1 and TRBJ1-5, is SAVISQKPSRDICQRGTSLTIQCQVDSQVTMMFWYRQQPGQSLTLIATANQGSEATYESGFVIDKFPISRPNLTFSTLTVSNMSPEDSSIYLCSARDSSNQPQHFGDGTRLSIL.

The chain uses TRBV30 and TRBJ1-5. Per germline, CDR1 GTSNPN and CDR2 SVGIG (reference sequence). The CDR3 has 14 amino acids. The CDR3 region is CAWSVLRSNQPQHF.

The chain joins TRBV4-1 to TRBJ2-3; TCRdb designates TRBD2, a call that cannot be tested without DNA. The germline V gene has CDR1 MGHRA and CDR2 YSYEKL. CDR3 length: 17 residues. The CDR3 region is CASSQVASGRSTDTQYF.

The chain uses TRBV20-1 and TRBJ2-1; the TCRdb call, TRBD2, lacks DNA for checking. This CDR3 spans 13 amino acids. Germline V gene lookup returns CDR1 DFQATT and CDR2 SNEGSKA (reference sequence). CDR3 protein: CSAPTYTRGEQFF.

The CDR3 spells CASSLDRDLDAFF. This chain uses TRBV7-8 with TRBJ1-1. Germline-derived CDR1 and CDR2 are SGHVS and FQNEAQ. This CDR3 contains 13 residues.

V and J are TRBV30 and TRBJ2-7; TCRdb reports TRBD1, a call that lacks DNA to check it against. The germline gives CDR1 GTSNPN, CDR2 SVGIG (reference sequence). This CDR3 comprises 12 residues. This CDR3 reads CAWSGGLYEQYF. The whole variable domain, remainder taken from reference TRBV30 and TRBJ2-7, is SQTIHQWPATLVQPVGSPLSLECTVEGTSNPNLYWYRQAAGRGLQLLFYSVGIGQISSEVPQNLSASRPQDRQFILSSKKLLLSDSGFYLCAWSGGLYEQYFGPGTRLTVT.

The chain employs TRBV5-6 and TRBJ2-7. The CDR3 totals 12 residues. Germline CDR1 is SGHDT and CDR2 is YYEEEE. The chain's CDR3 is CASSFVKNEQYF. The full variable domain, with the rest looked up from reference TRBV5-6 and TRBJ2-7, is DAGVTQSPTHLIKTRGQQVTLRCSPKSGHDTVSWYQQALGQGPQFIFQYYEEEERQRGNFPDRFSGHQFPNYSSELNVNALLLGDSALYLCASSFVKNEQYFGPGTRLTVT.

The rearrangement joins TRBV7-3 to TRBJ2-1; TCRdb reports TRBD1, a call that lacks DNA to check it against. Germline-derived CDR1 and CDR2 are SGHTA and FQGTGA. CDR3 length: 15 residues. The CDR3: CASSSLPGGHNEQFF.

The J gene is TRBJ2-5, the V gene TRBV6-2 or TRBV6-3; without DNA, the TCRdb call of TRBD2 cannot be checked. The germline CDR1 and CDR2 sequences are MNHEY and SVGEGT. The CDR3 spans 14 residues. CDR3: CASSWVLSQETQYF.

This chain connects TRBV20-1 to TRBJ1-6. The CDR3 has 14 residues. In germline, CDR1 is DFQATT, CDR2 SNEGSKA (reference sequence). The CDR3 is CSAERRSYNSPLHF.

The CDR3 protein is CASSLGVVRAYTEAFF. The V and J genes are TRBV7-2 and TRBJ1-1; TCRdb names TRBD1, which stays unverified in the absence of DNA. The CDR3 extends over 16 amino acids. In germline, CDR1 is SGHTA, CDR2 FQGNSA.

J is TRBJ1-3 and V is TRBV12-3 or TRBV12-4. The CDR3 consists of 14 residues. This chain's CDR3 is CASTSGGFGNTIYF.

V usage is TRBV11-2 and J usage is TRBJ2-2; TCRdb proposes TRBD2, but this gene call is untestable without DNA. The CDR3 is 16 amino acids. Per germline, CDR1 SGHAT and CDR2 FQNNGV. This CDR3 is CASSQAASEYTGELFF.

This rearrangement joins TRBV15 to TRBJ2-1; without DNA, the TCRdb call of TRBD2 cannot be checked. The CDR3 length is 17 residues. Germline-derived CDR1 and CDR2 are LNHNV and YYDKDF (reference sequence). CDR3 region: CATSGKTSGRAYNEQFF.

The V call is TRBV7-2, the J call TRBJ2-4; lacking DNA, the TRBD1 call made by TCRdb goes unchecked. The CDR3 totals 14 residues. Germline V gene data show CDR1 as SGHTA and CDR2 as FQGNSA. CDR3 in amino acids: CASSRFTRGDIQYF.

This rearrangement joins TRBV9 to TRBJ1-3. Germline-derived CDR1 and CDR2 are SGDLS and YYNGEE. The CDR3 runs 15 residues. The CDR3: CASSVLPDSGNTIYF.

The chain uses TRBV5-1 and TRBJ2-3; absent DNA, TCRdb's TRBD2 call cannot be checked. CDR3 length equals 15 residues. Looked up from germline, CDR1 is SGHRS and CDR2 is YFSETQ. CDR3 protein: CASSFGSPAGDTQYF.

V and J are TRBV5-6 and TRBJ1-4; checking the TCRdb D call of TRBD1 is not possible without DNA. CDR3 length equals 16 residues. Germline CDR1 and CDR2: SGHDT and YYEEEE. The CDR3 spells CASSLTGARTNEKLFF.

The chain couples TRBV29-1 to TRBJ2-5; TCRdb calls TRBD2, which cannot be checked without DNA. Germline V lookup: CDR1 SQVTM, CDR2 ANQGSEA. The CDR3 is made up of 14 amino acids. CDR3 residues: CSAGPRLLQETQYF. Full variable domain (rest looked up from reference TRBV29-1 and TRBJ2-5): SAVISQKPSRDICQRGTSLTIQCQVDSQVTMMFWYRQQPGQSLTLIATANQGSEATYESGFVIDKFPISRPNLTFSTLTVSNMSPEDSSIYLCSAGPRLLQETQYFGPGTRLLVL.

V gene TRBV3-1 combines with J gene TRBJ2-1; TCRdb's D call, TRBD2, is unchecked because there is no DNA. This CDR3 region has 19 residues. Germline lookup yields CDR1 LGHDT and CDR2 YNNKEL (reference sequence). CDR3 residues: CASGPTSGRDRGSYNEQFF.

The rearrangement links TRBV7-8 to TRBJ2-1; TCRdb designates TRBD1, a call that cannot be tested without DNA. The CDR3 is made up of 13 amino acids. Per the germline V gene, CDR1 is SGHVS and CDR2 is FQNEAQ. The CDR3: CASTGQDLYEQFF.

The chain links TRBV7-9 to TRBJ1-6; TCRdb selects TRBD1, and the lack of DNA leaves this call unchecked. The germline V gene has CDR1 SEHNR and CDR2 FQNEAQ (reference sequence). The CDR3 runs 12 residues. CDR3 loop: CASSPPGVVLHF.

The CDR3: CAISGQTTYEQYF. The gene calls are TRBV10-3 and TRBJ2-7; TCRdb proposes TRBD2, but this gene call is untestable without DNA. CDR1 is ENHRY, CDR2 SYGVKD, per germline. The CDR3 has 13 amino acids.

The chain uses TRBV24-1 and TRBJ2-2. This CDR3 has 14 residues. CDR1 and CDR2 (germline): KGHDR, SFDVKD. CDR3 sequence: CATSGNPRTGELFF.